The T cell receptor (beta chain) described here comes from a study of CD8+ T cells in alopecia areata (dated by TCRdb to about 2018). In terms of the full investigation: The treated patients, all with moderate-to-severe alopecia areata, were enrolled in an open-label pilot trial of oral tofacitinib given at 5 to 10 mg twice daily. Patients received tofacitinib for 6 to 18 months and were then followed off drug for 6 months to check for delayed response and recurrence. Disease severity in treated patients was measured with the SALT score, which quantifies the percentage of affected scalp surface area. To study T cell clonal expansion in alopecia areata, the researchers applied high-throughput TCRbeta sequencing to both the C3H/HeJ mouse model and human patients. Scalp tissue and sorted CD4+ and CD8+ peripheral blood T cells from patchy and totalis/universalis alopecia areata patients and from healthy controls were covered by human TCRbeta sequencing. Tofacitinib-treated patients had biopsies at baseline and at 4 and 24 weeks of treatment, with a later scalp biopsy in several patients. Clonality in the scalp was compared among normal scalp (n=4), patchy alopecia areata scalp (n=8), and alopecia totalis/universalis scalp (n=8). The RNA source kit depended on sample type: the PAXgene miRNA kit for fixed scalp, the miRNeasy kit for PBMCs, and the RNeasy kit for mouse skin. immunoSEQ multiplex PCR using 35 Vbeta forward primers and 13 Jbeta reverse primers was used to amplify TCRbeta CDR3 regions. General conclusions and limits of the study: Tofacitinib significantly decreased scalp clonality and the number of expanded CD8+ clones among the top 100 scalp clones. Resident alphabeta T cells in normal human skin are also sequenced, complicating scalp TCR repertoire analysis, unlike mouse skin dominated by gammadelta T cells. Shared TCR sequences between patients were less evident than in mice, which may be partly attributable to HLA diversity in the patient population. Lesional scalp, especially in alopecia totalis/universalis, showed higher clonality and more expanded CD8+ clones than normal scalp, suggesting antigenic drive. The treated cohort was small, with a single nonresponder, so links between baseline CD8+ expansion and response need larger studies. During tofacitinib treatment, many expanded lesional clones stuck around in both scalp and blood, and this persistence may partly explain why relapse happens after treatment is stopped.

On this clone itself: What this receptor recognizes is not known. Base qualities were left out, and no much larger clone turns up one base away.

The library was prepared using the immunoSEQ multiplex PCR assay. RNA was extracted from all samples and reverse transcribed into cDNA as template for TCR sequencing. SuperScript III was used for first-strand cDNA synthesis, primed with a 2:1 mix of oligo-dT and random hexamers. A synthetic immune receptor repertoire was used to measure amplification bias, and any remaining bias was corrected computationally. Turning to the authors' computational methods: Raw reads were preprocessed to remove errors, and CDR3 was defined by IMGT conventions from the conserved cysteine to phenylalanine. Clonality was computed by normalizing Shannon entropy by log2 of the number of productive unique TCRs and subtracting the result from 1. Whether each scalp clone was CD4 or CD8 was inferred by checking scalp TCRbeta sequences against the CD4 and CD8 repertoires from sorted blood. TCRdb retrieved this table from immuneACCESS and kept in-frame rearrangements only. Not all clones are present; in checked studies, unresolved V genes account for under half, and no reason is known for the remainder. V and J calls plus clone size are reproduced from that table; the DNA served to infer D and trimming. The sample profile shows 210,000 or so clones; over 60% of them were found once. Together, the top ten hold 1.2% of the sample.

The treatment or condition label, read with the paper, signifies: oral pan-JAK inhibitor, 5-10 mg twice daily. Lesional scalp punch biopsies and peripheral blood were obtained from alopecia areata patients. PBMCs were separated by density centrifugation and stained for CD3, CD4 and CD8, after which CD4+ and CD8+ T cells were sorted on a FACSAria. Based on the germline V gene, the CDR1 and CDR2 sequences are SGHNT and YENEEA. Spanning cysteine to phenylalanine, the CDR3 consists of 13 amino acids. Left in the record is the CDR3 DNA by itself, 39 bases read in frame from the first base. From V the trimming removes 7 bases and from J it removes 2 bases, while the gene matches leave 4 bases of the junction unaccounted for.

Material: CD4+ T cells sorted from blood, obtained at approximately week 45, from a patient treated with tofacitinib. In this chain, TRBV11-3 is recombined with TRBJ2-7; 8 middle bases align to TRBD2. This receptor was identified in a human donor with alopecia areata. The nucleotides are TGTGCCAGCACCCGGGGGGGCACCTACGAGCAGTACTTC. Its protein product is CASTRGGTYEQYF.